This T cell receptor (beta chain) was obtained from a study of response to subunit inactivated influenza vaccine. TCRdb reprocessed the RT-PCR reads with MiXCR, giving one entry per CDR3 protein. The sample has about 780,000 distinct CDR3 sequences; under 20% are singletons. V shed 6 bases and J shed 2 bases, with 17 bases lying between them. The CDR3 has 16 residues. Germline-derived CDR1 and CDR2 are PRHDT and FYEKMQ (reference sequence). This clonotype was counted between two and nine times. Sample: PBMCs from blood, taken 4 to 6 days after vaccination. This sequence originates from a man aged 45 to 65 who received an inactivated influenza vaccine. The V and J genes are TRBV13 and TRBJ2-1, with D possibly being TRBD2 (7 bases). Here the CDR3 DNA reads TGTGCCAGCAGACCAAGGGGGGGGCGGACCTACAATGAGCAGTTCTTC. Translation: CASRPRGGRTYNEQFF.